A single sample gave rise to the 21 T cell receptor beta chains below, sequenced in a study of identical twins. TCRdb processed the 5' RACE reads anew with MiXCR; each CDR3 protein has one entry. The table records over 200,000 distinct CDR3 sequences, about a tenth of them present only once. The sequencing sample was made of memory (CD45RO+) T cells sorted from blood. The receptors stem from a woman aged 18-35 years in good health.

The chain couples TRBV7-8 to TRBJ2-7; 13 bases fit TRBD2. CDR3 length: 16 residues. The trim removed 5 bases at V and 5 bases at J, leaving 9 bases unmatched. Germline CDR1 and CDR2: SGHVS and FQNEAQ. This CDR3 reads CASSQSVGTSGNEQYF. The DNA of the CDR3 is TGTGCCAGCAGCCAATCCGTTGGGACTAGCGGGAACGAGCAGTACTTC. The variable domain in full, completed from reference TRBV7-8 and TRBJ2-7, reads GAGVSQSPRYKVAKRGQDVALRCDPISGHVSLFWYQQALGQGPEFLTYFQNEAQLDKSGLPSDRFFAERPEGSVSTLKIQRTQQEDSAVYLCASSQSVGTSGNEQYFGPGTRLTVT.

This clonotype was picked up a small number of times. The chain recombines TRBV6-1 with TRBJ1-5; D is unclear. V lost 3 bases, J lost 3 bases, and 12 bases lay in between. Germline CDR1 and CDR2: MNHNS and SASEGT. The CDR3 totals 15 residues. The CDR3 DNA is TGTGCCAGCAGTGACGCCGGGAGGAACAATCAGCCCCAGCATTTT. Protein: CASSDAGRNNQPQHF.

This chain uses TRBV5-1 with TRBJ2-1; TRBD2 matches 10 bases. The germline V gene has CDR1 SGHRS and CDR2 YFSETQ. The V segment lost 7 bases and the J segment 0 bases; nucleotides outside the gene matches: 4. The CDR3 runs 15 residues. CDR3 bases: TGCGCCAGCGACCGGACTAGCGGCTCCTACAATGAGCAGTTCTTC. This gives the protein CASDRTSGSYNEQFF.

This chain connects TRBV20-1 to TRBJ1-1; D remains ambiguous. Germline V gene data show CDR1 as DFQATT and CDR2 as SNEGSKA (reference sequence). CDR3 length: 10 residues. V was pared by 6 bases and J by 0 bases, with 2 bases between. The CDR3 DNA sequence: TGCAGTGCCATGAACACTGAAGCTTTCTTT. As protein: CSAMNTEAFF.

In this sample, this clonotype turned up a few times. The chain recombines TRBV12-3 or TRBV12-4 with TRBJ2-7; D unclear. Trimming left V 6 bases short and J 6 bases short, with 12 bases between. The CDR3 has 12 amino acids. The CDR3 loop reads CASSPWTAEQYF. CDR3 DNA: TGTGCCAGCAGCCCCTGGACGGCCGAGCAGTACTTC.

This chain links TRBV24-1 with TRBJ2-5; either TRBD1 or TRBD2 may fit D (5 bases each). There are 16 residues in the CDR3. V was shortened by 3 bases and J by 7 bases, with 20 bases between the two germline ends. The V gene's germline CDR1 is KGHDR and CDR2 SFDVKD. This chain's CDR3 is CATSDVRDGGEGTQYF. The CDR3 nucleotides read TGTGCCACCAGTGATGTCCGGGACGGAGGTGAAGGGACCCAGTACTTC.

This clonotype appeared many times. V usage is TRBV5-1 and J usage is TRBJ1-2; 9 bases are shared with TRBD1. Per germline, CDR1 SGHRS and CDR2 YFSETQ. V lost 4 bases to trimming and J lost 7 bases; unmatched junction nucleotides: 5. The CDR3 totals 13 residues. This chain's CDR3 is CASSPGQGGGYTF. CDR3 sequence (DNA): TGCGCCAGCAGCCCGGGACAGGGAGGTGGCTACACCTTC.

This clonotype was counted many times. The J gene is TRBJ1-1, the V gene TRBV9; D gene ambiguous. The CDR3 consists of 13 residues. CDR1 SGDLS and CDR2 YYNGEE come from the germline V gene. V dropped 2 bases and J dropped 2 bases, with 7 bases sitting between them. The CDR3 spells CASSVSLNTEAFF. CDR3 DNA: TGTGCCAGCAGCGTGAGCCTAAACACTGAAGCTTTCTTT.

The chain joins TRBV25-1 to TRBJ2-3; 7 bases line up with TRBD2. CDR1 and CDR2 (germline): MGHDK, SYGVNS. This CDR3 region has 16 residues. Trimming took 0 bases from V and 4 from J; bases not matched to a gene: 7. The CDR3 DNA sequence: TGTGCCAGCAGTGAATATCAAGGCGGGGGACCAGATACGCAGTATTTT. Its protein is CASSEYQGGGPDTQYF.

This chain uses TRBV19 with TRBJ2-1; 9 nucleotides agree with TRBD2. This CDR3 contains 14 residues. The germline V gene encodes CDR1 LNHDA and CDR2 SQIVND (reference sequence). The V gene end was trimmed by 7 bases and the J gene end by 4 bases; junction bases not matched to a gene: 5. As DNA, the CDR3 is TGTGCCAGTACCTTAGCGGGGGAATACAATGAGCAGTTCTTC. Its protein is CASTLAGEYNEQFF. The entire variable domain, with the rest obtained from reference TRBV19 and TRBJ2-1, is as follows: DGGITQSPKYLFRKEGQNVTLSCEQNLNHDAMYWYRQDPGQGLRLIYYSQIVNDFQKGDIAEGYSVSREKKESFPLTVTSAQKNPTAFYLCASTLAGEYNEQFFGPGTRLTVL.

This clonotype has only a few counts. The DNA for the CDR3 is TGTGCCAGCAGTTCTCTAAATACGCAGTATTTT. The encoded protein is CASSSLNTQYF. The chain carries TRBV7-3 and TRBJ2-3, with D hard to call. CDR1 and CDR2 (germline): SGHTA, FQGTGA. V lost 6 bases to trimming and J lost 7 bases, with 8 bases between them. This CDR3 is 11 amino acids long.

This clonotype was picked up a small number of times. The chain has TRBV2 and TRBJ2-5; D uncertain. The CDR3 runs 12 residues. V lost 7 bases and J lost 5, with 11 bases in between. Per germline, CDR1 SNHLY and CDR2 FYNNEI. Here the CDR3 reads CASNELGETQYF. In DNA, the CDR3 is TGTGCCAGCAATGAGCTGGGGGAGACCCAGTACTTC.

This clonotype was recorded many times. This chain uses TRBV12-3 or TRBV12-4 with TRBJ1-1, with D perhaps TRBD1 (6 bases). The ends were cut back, 0 bases at V and 5 bases at J, with 10 bases in the middle. The CDR3 extends over 14 amino acids. The chain's CDR3 is CASSLASGVTEAFF. In DNA form, the CDR3 reads TGTGCCAGCAGTTTAGCATCAGGGGTGACTGAAGCTTTCTTT.

This clonotype was recorded a few times. J is TRBJ2-3 and V is TRBV3-1; 8 bases map to TRBD1. Per germline, CDR1 LGHDT and CDR2 YNNKEL (reference sequence). The CDR3 has 17 residues. J was trimmed by 2 bases and V by 4 bases; bases with no gene match: 11. CDR3 region: CASSPSDRGTYTDTQYF. CDR3 nucleotide sequence: TGTGCCAGCAGCCCTTCCGACAGGGGAACCTACACAGATACGCAGTATTTT.

This clonotype was counted only a few times. The gene calls are TRBV20-1 and TRBJ1-1, with 8 bases that match TRBD1. With 4 bases clipped from V and 1 base from J, the junction kept 5 bases outside the gene matches. This CDR3 contains 14 residues. Per germline, CDR1 DFQATT and CDR2 SNEGSKA (reference sequence). Here the CDR3 reads CSATGGAGNTEAFF. The CDR3 nucleotides are TGCAGTGCTACAGGGGGCGCGGGGAACACTGAAGCTTTCTTT.

The chain is built from TRBV5-1 and TRBJ2-1; D unresolved. Germline V gene lookup returns CDR1 SGHRS and CDR2 YFSETQ. This CDR3 spans 15 amino acids. The V gene lost 0 bases and the J gene lost 4 bases, with 11 bases spanning the gap. The CDR3 region has the DNA TGCGCCAGCAGCTTGGGCCTCCCGGCTTACAATGAGCAGTTCTTC. Its translation: CASSLGLPAYNEQFF.

This clonotype showed up just once. The rearrangement links TRBV20-1 to TRBJ2-5; D is tentatively TRBD1 or TRBD2 (5 bases each). Germline lookup yields CDR1 DFQATT and CDR2 SNEGSKA (reference sequence). The CDR3 totals 12 residues. Trimming removed 5 bases from V and 5 bases from J, with 12 bases in between. The CDR3 is CSAGGLGETQYF. CDR3 sequence (DNA): TGCAGTGCTGGGGGTTTAGGGGAGACCCAGTACTTC.

This clonotype was counted a few times. The V and J genes are TRBV7-6 and TRBJ1-1; D remains unclear. CDR1 and CDR2 (germline): SGHVS, FNYEAQ. CDR3 length: 13 residues. Deletions cut 4 bases from V and 6 bases from J, with 12 bases between. CDR3 DNA sequence: TGTGCCAGCAGCTCCGGCCGGTTTGCTGAAGCTTTCTTT. The encoded protein is CASSSGRFAEAFF.

This chain joins TRBV15 and TRBJ2-5; D possibly corresponds to TRBD1 (6 bases). Germline assignment: CDR1 LNHNV and CDR2 YYDKDF (reference sequence). The CDR3 length is 13 residues. V shed 8 bases and J shed 0 bases, with 10 bases lying between them. CDR3 protein: CATSGQYQETQYF. CDR3 DNA: TGTGCCACCTCTGGACAGTACCAAGAGACCCAGTACTTC. The full variable domain, with the rest looked up from reference TRBV15 and TRBJ2-5, is DAMVIQNPRYQVTQFGKPVTLSCSQTLNHNVMYWYQQKSSQAPKLLFHYYDKDFNNEADTPDNFQSRRPNTSFCFLDIRSPGLGDTAMYLCATSGQYQETQYFGPGTRLLVL.

Only one count was recorded for this clonotype. The J gene is TRBJ1-1, the V gene TRBV18; 11 bases are shared with TRBD1. Germline CDR1 is KGHSH and CDR2 is LQKENI. Germline trimming cut 3 bases from V and 5 bases from J; bases unmatched to any gene: 11. The CDR3 has 17 residues. This chain's CDR3 is CASSPNTPGTGGTEAFF. Here the CDR3 DNA reads TGTGCCAGCTCACCCAATACCCCCGGGACAGGGGGGACTGAAGCTTTCTTT.

This clonotype showed up many times. The rearrangement uses TRBV5-1 and TRBJ2-7, with D perhaps matching TRBD2 (5 bases). Germline loops: CDR1 SGHRS, CDR2 YFSETQ. This CDR3 has 15 amino acids. The V gene lost 0 bases and the J gene lost 4 bases, with 14 bases spanning the gap. The CDR3 loop reads CASSLESSGVYEQYF. CDR3 in DNA: TGCGCCAGCAGCTTGGAATCCTCCGGGGTTTACGAGCAGTACTTC.